A single sample is the source of the 14 T cell receptor beta chains below, sequenced in a study of blood T cells in healthy people across ages. A sample-barcoded 5' primer and a J-beta primer mix were used in a second PCR of roughly 7 to 11 cycles. TCRdb passed the 5' RACE reads through MiXCR, listing each CDR3 protein once. The repertoire has 650,000 or so distinct CDR3 sequences, around 52% of them found once; the top ten carry approximately 12%. Sequenced input: blood. These receptors were taken from an elderly woman in good health.

The chain joins TRBV5-6 to TRBJ1-1, with D tentatively TRBD1 (6 bases). Germline V gene data show CDR1 as SGHDT and CDR2 as YYEEEE. There are 15 residues in the CDR3. V shed 0 bases and J shed 3 bases, with 12 bases lying between them. The CDR3 spells CASSLGGARHTEAFF. CDR3 coding DNA: TGTGCCAGCAGCTTGGGGGGGGCGAGGCACACTGAAGCTTTCTTT.

Concerning this clonotype itself: Just one base apart from a much larger clone, this may be a read error. This sequence joins TRBV20-1 and TRBJ2-5; weak D call: TRBD1 (6 bases). Looked up from germline, CDR1 is DFQATT and CDR2 is SNEGSKA (reference sequence). CDR3 length: 11 residues. Trimming left V 2 bases short and J 11 bases short, with 12 bases between. This CDR3 reads CSARTGNEQYF. In DNA form, the CDR3 reads TGCAGTGCTAGAACAGGGAATGAGCAGTACTTC.

The chain combines TRBV6-6 with TRBJ2-2; D remains ambiguous. The CDR3 has 13 amino acids. The V gene's germline CDR1 is MNHNY and CDR2 SVGAGI (reference sequence). Trimming removed 6 bases from V and 6 bases from J, with 11 bases in between. The CDR3 DNA reads as TGTGCCAGCAGCTCAACAGTCTCCGGGGAGCTGTTTTTT. This gives the protein CASSSTVSGELFF.

The chain has TRBV28 and TRBJ2-6; D gene ambiguous. Trimming removed 7 bases at V and 4 bases at J, with 17 bases between. CDR3 length: 16 amino acids. Germline-derived CDR1 and CDR2 are MDHEN and SYDVKM. In nucleotides, the CDR3 is TGTGCCAGCACCAAACCTAGGGTGGACGGGGCCAACGTCCTGACTTTC. Its protein product is CASTKPRVDGANVLTF.

This clonotype was recorded at least ten times. CDR3 sequence (DNA): TGTGCCAGCAGCGCGCGACTAGCGGGCTCATCCTACGAGCAGTACTTC. Translation: CASSARLAGSSYEQYF. The V call is TRBV11-2, the J call TRBJ2-7, with 10 bases that match TRBD2. The CDR3 is made up of 16 amino acids. J gave up 1 base and V 5 bases, and 8 bases lay outside the gene matches. CDR1 is SGHAT, CDR2 FQNNGV, per germline.

This clonotype was observed at least ten times. The chain employs TRBV7-9 and TRBJ2-7, with 7 bases lining up with TRBD1. The CDR3 length is 14 residues. With 2 bases clipped from V and 6 bases from J, the junction kept 7 bases outside the gene matches. Looked up from germline, CDR1 is SEHNR and CDR2 is FQNEAQ (reference sequence). The CDR3 sequence: CASSLIEGAFEQYF. The CDR3 bases are TGTGCCAGCAGCTTAATTGAGGGGGCATTCGAGCAGTACTTC.

The J gene is TRBJ1-1, the V gene TRBV29-1; no definite D call. CDR3 length equals 12 residues. Germline values: CDR1 SQVTM, CDR2 ANQGSEA. V lost 2 bases, J lost 5 bases, and 9 bases lay in between. CDR3 protein: CSVEKGLTEAFF. The DNA for the CDR3 is TGCAGCGTTGAAAAAGGGTTGACTGAAGCTTTCTTT.

Many counts were recorded for this clonotype. V is TRBV6-6 and J is TRBJ2-1; 9 positions agree with TRBD1. Germline CDR1 is MNHNY and CDR2 is SVGAGI (reference sequence). Trimming took 7 bases from V and 4 from J; bases not matched to a gene: 8. This CDR3 spans 15 amino acids. CDR3 in amino acids: CASNIPGTGYNEQFF. In nucleotides, the CDR3 is TGTGCCAGCAACATACCCGGGACAGGGTACAATGAGCAGTTCTTC.

The rearrangement joins TRBV29-1 to TRBJ2-5, with TRBD2 matching 11 bases. Trimming at V came to 7 bases and at J to 6 bases, leaving 10 bases not matched to a gene. The CDR3 extends over 14 amino acids. Germline CDR1 and CDR2: SQVTM and ANQGSEA. CDR3 region: CSAYLAGGHQTQYF. The CDR3 region has the DNA TGCAGCGCCTACCTAGCGGGAGGTCACCAGACCCAGTACTTC.

The rearrangement joins TRBV29-1 to TRBJ2-7; D may be TRBD1 (6 bases). The CDR3 sequence is 15 residues long. Trimming stripped 3 bases from V and 4 bases from J, with 19 bases between. In germline, CDR1 is SQVTM, CDR2 ANQGSEA. CDR3 protein: CSVDIGNGQIYEQYF. The CDR3 DNA reads as TGCAGCGTTGATATCGGGAATGGACAGATATACGAGCAGTACTTC.

The sample holds many counts of this clonotype. The chain employs TRBV25-1 and TRBJ1-5; D may be TRBD1 (5 bases). Trimming removed 6 bases from V and 1 base from J, with 13 bases in between. The germline V gene has CDR1 MGHDK and CDR2 SYGVNS. CDR3 length: 15 amino acids. The CDR3 DNA is TGTGCCAGCAGGCCTCCGGGACCGAGCAATCAGCCCCAGCATTTT. The encoded protein is CASRPPGPSNQPQHF.

Only a few counts were recorded for this clonotype. This rearrangement joins TRBV20-1 to TRBJ2-2; TRBD1 might be the D (8 bases). CDR1 is DFQATT and CDR2 is SNEGSKA in the germline V gene (reference sequence). CDR3 size: 14 residues. V shed 3 bases and J shed 5 bases, with 13 bases lying between them. CDR3 region: CSASNRGGTGELFF. CDR3 bases: TGCAGTGCTAGTAACAGGGGGGGGACCGGGGAGCTGTTTTTT.

This clonotype was detected many times. The chain uses TRBV5-1 and TRBJ1-2; D perhaps matches TRBD1 (6 bases). V lost 4 bases, J lost 3 bases, and 16 bases lay in between. The CDR3 is 15 amino acids. Germline lookup yields CDR1 SGHRS and CDR2 YFSETQ. The CDR3: CASSKTGPGDYGYTF. Written as DNA, the CDR3 is TGCGCCAGCAGCAAAACAGGGCCGGGCGACTATGGCTACACCTTC.

This clonotype was recorded at least ten times. The rearrangement uses TRBV20-1 and TRBJ2-1; 10 nucleotides line up with TRBD2. The CDR3 totals 14 residues. Germline V gene data show CDR1 as DFQATT and CDR2 as SNEGSKA (reference sequence). The ends lost 8 bases at V and 8 bases at J; junction bases unmatched: 12. The CDR3: CSPRGASGSDEQFF. CDR3 sequence (DNA): TGCAGTCCCCGTGGTGCTAGCGGGAGCGATGAGCAGTTCTTC.